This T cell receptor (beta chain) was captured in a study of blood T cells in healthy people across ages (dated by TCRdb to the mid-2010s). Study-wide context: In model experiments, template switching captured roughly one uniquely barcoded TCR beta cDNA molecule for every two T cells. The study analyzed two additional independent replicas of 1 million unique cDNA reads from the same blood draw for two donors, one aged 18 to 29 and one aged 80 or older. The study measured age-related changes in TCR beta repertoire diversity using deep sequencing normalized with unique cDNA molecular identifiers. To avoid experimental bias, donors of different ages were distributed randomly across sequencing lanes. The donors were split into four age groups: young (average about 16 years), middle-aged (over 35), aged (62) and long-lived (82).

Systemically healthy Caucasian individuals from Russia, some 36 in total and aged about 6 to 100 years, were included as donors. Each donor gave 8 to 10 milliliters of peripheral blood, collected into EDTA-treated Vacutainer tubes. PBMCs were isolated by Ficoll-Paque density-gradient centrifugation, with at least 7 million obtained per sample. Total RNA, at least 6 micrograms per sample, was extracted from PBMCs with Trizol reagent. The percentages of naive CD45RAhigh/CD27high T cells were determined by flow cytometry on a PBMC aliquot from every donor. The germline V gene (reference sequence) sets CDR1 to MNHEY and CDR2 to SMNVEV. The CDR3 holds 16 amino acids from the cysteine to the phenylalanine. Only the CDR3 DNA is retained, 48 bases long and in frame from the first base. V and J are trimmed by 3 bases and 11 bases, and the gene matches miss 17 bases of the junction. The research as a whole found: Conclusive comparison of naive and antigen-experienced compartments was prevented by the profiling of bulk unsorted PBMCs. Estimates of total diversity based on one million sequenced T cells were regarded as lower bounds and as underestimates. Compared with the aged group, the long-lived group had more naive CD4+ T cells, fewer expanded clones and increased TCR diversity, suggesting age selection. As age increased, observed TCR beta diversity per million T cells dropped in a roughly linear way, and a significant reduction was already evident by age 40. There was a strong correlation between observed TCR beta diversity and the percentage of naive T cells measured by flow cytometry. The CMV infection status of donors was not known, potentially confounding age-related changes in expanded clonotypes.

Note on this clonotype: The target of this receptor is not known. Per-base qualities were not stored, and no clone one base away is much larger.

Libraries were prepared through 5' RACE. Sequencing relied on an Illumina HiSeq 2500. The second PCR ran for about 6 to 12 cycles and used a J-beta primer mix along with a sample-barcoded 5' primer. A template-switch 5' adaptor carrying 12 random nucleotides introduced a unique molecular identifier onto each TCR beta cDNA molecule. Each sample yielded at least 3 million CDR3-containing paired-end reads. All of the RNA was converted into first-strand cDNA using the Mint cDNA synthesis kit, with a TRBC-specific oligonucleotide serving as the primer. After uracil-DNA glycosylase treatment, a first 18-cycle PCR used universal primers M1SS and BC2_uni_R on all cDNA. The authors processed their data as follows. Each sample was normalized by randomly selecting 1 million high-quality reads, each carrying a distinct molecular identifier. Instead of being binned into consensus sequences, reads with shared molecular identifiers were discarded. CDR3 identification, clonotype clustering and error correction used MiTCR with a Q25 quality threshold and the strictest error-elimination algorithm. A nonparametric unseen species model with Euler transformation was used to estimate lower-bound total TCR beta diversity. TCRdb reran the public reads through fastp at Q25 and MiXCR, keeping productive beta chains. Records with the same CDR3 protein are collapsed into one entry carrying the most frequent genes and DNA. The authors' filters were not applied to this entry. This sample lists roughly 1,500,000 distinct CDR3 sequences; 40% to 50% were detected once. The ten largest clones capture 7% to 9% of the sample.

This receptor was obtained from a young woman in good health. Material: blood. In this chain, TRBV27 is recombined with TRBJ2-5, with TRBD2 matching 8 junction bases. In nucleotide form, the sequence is TGTGCCAGCAGTTTTTATCGAGCGGGAGCCAGCGGGGAGCAGTACTTC. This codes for CASSFYRAGASGEQYF.